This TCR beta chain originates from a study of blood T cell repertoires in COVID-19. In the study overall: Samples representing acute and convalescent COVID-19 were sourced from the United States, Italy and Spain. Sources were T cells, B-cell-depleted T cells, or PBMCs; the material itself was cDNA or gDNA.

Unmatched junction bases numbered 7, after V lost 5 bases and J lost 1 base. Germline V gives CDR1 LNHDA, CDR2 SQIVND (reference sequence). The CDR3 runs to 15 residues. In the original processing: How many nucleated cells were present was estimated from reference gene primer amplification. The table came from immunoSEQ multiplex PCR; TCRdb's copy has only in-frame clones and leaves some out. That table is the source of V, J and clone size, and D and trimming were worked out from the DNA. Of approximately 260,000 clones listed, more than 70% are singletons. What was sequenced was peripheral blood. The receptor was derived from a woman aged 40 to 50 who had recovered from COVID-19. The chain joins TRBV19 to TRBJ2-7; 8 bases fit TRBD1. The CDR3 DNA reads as TGTGCCAGTAGTTTTCAGGGGGCTCTGTCCTACGAGCAGTACTTC. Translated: CASSFQGALSYEQYF.